The subject of this entry is one TCR beta chain. No antigen is known for it. Here immunoSEQ multiplex PCR was the method, and the copy in TCRdb shows in-frame clones only, minus some. The data show about 14,000 clones, around 87% seen once. This CDR3 spans 13 amino acids. Trimming stripped 3 bases from V and 10 bases from J, with 15 bases between. Germline lookup yields CDR1 LGHNA and CDR2 YNFKEQ. This sample stems from a study of radiotherapy plus CTLA-4 blockade in lung cancer. Whole-study context: Of all patients, approximately 20% responded objectively and 25% to 40% showed disease control. General study results and limits: Expansion in blood of tumor-derived TCR clones was seen after radiotherapy plus ipilimumab. Reports identified early blood T cell clone dynamics, with interferon-beta, as the best response predictor.

Chemo-refractory metastatic non-small-cell lung cancer patients underwent focal radiation alongside CTLA-4 blockade with ipilimumab. V usage is TRBV4-2 and J usage is TRBJ1-2; D is possibly TRBD1 (5 bases). Sequencing was performed on peripheral blood, taken from a patient treated with radiotherapy plus ipilimumab. This receptor was taken from a human donor with non-small cell lung cancer that progressed on radiotherapy plus ipilimumab. Some clones in this sample may be carry-over from other donors' samples. CDR3 bases: TGTGCCAGCAGCCACCAGGGCCTCCGCGACTACACCTTC. It specifies CASSHQGLRDYTF.